The 4 T cell receptor beta chains presented below share a single source sample, sequenced in a study of T cells after yellow fever vaccination. TCRdb redid the calling of the 5' RACE reads with MiXCR, one entry per CDR3 protein. The table has 450,000 to 650,000 distinct CDR3 sequences, about a fifth seen once. The input for sequencing was PBMCs, taken about 21 days after the first yellow fever vaccination. The receptors shown here come from a man aged 18 to 29 who received the YFV17D yellow fever vaccine.

This clonotype was found a few times. This CDR3 is CASSVSPGQDTDTQYF. CDR3 sequence (DNA): TGCGCCAGCAGCGTTTCACCGGGACAGGACACAGATACGCAGTATTTT. The rearrangement joins TRBV5-1 to TRBJ2-3; 8 bases align to TRBD1. Per germline, CDR1 SGHRS and CDR2 YFSETQ. After removal of 4 bases from V and 2 bases from J, the junction contained 9 bases not matched to a gene. This CDR3 region has 16 residues.

The sample holds a few counts of this clonotype. The CDR3 DNA follows: TGTGCCAGCAGCCCTGGGGACAGGGAAAATGAAAAACTGTTTTTT. Residues: CASSPGDRENEKLFF. The chain is built from TRBV12-3 or TRBV12-4 and TRBJ1-4; 9 bases line up with TRBD1. The CDR3 is 15 residues long. V lost 6 bases and J lost 5; bases outside the gene matches: 7.

This clonotype was detected only a few times. The genes are TRBV6-6 and TRBJ2-7; the D is unclear. Germline lookup yields CDR1 MNHNY and CDR2 SVGAGI (reference sequence). The CDR3 is 11 amino acids. Trimming shortened V by 2 bases and J by 5 bases, and 4 bases separated the two germline ends. The CDR3 DNA reads TGTGCCAGCAGTTACGGAGACGAGCAGTACTTC. This sequence encodes CASSYGDEQYF.

This chain connects TRBV24-1 to TRBJ2-3; no clear D gene. V gave up 5 bases and J gave up 2 bases, with 16 bases separating them. The CDR3 sequence is 16 residues long. The germline V gene has CDR1 KGHDR and CDR2 SFDVKD. The CDR3 DNA follows: TGTGCCACCAGTGGCACAAGGGCAGGAACCACAGATACGCAGTATTTT. Translated: CATSGTRAGTTDTQYF.